This note documents a single TCR beta chain sequence. Its antigen is not identified. 13 Jbeta primers and 60 Vbeta primers were used for the PCR. Sequenced by immunoSEQ multiplex PCR; TCRdb stores in-frame clones only, minus some. The sample table sets out about 51,000 clones. Each donor was nominally healthy when sampled (though unrecorded immune exposures were likely). The germline CDR1 and CDR2 sequences are LGHNA and YNFKEQ. V lost 0 bases and J lost 6, with 8 bases in between. This CDR3 has 14 residues. The sample belongs to a study of cytomegalovirus exposure and HLA in healthy donors. The overall study: Among the 398 genotyped donors, around 85% were placed in the Caucasian-associated ancestry cluster. Findings of the study overall: The majority of CMV-associated TCR beta chains were reported as apparently HLA-restricted in a later analysis. In the analysis, some V segments, TRBV6-2 and TRBV6-3 included, were excluded as indistinguishable.

The chain recombines TRBV4-2 with TRBJ2-2; a possible D gene is TRBD1 (5 bases). Material for sequencing was PBMCs. The receptor was derived from a man aged 40-55 years in good health and CMV-seropositive. CDR3 sequence (DNA): TGTGCCAGCAGCCAAGAGGGGCTGGCCGGGGAGCTGTTTTTT. This translates into CASSQEGLAGELFF.